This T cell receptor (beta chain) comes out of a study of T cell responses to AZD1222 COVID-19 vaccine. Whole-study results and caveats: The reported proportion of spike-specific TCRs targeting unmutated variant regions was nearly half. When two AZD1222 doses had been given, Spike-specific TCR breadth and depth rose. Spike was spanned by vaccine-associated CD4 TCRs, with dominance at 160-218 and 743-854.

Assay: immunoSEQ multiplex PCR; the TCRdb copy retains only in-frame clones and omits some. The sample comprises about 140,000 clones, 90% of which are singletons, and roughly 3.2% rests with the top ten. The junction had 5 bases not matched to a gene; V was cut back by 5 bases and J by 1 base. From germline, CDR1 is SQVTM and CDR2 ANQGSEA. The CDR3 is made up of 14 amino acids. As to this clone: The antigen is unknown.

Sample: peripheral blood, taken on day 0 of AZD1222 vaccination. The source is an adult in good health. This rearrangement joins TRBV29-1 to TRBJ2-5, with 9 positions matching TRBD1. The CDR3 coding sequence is TGCAGCGTTTTACAGGGGGCTCCCCAAGAGACCCAGTACTTC. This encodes CSVLQGAPQETQYF. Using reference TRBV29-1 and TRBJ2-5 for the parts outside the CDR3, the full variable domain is SAVISQKPSRDICQRGTSLTIQCQVDSQVTMMFWYRQQPGQSLTLIATANQGSEATYESGFVIDKFPISRPNLTFSTLTVSNMSPEDSSIYLCSVLQGAPQETQYFGPGTRLLVL.